Shown below are 8 T cell receptor beta chains from a single sample sequenced in a study of T-cell memory formation after mild COVID-19. One entry per CDR3 protein, called by TCRdb with MiXCR from the 5' RACE reads. The repertoire has 450,000 to 650,000 distinct CDR3 sequences, around 21% of them found once; the top ten carry about 12%. Specimen: PBMCs or a T cell subset sorted from them (not recorded which). These TCRs come from an adult woman who had mild COVID-19 (a few samples of this study predate the infection). Cell type and time point are not known.

The chain is built from TRBV2 and TRBJ2-1; 10 bases map to TRBD1. Germline CDR1 is SNHLY and CDR2 is FYNNEI. The CDR3 spans 15 residues. The J segment lost 4 bases and the V segment lost 6 bases, leaving 6 bases of the junction unmatched. CDR3 protein: CASSAGQGRYNEQFF. In DNA, the CDR3 is TGTGCCAGCAGCGCGGGACAGGGGAGATACAATGAGCAGTTCTTC.

The J gene is TRBJ2-7, the V gene TRBV29-1; perhaps TRBD2 as D (7 bases). V lost 7 bases and J 5 bases, leaving 12 bases between the germline ends. The CDR3 length is 11 residues. Germline V gene sequence: CDR1 SQVTM, CDR2 ANQGSEA. In DNA, the CDR3 is TGCAGCGCCGGGGGGCGGGACGAGCAGTACTTC. Translation: CSAGGRDEQYF.

At least ten counts were recorded for this clonotype. V usage is TRBV5-1 and J usage is TRBJ2-1, with D unclear. V was pared by 4 bases and J by 7 bases, with 9 bases between. The CDR3 has 12 amino acids. CDR1 is SGHRS, CDR2 YFSETQ, per germline. Here the CDR3 reads CASSNYQNEQFF. The CDR3 DNA is TGCGCCAGCAGCAATTACCAAAATGAGCAGTTCTTC.

The chain combines TRBV28 with TRBJ2-3; TRBD1 matches at 7 bases. Trimming at V came to 6 bases and at J to 1 base, leaving 10 bases not matched to a gene. Germline V lookup: CDR1 MDHEN, CDR2 SYDVKM. The CDR3 has 16 amino acids. In nucleotides, the CDR3 is TGTGCCAGCAGCCCTCCGACAGGGTGGGGCACAGATACGCAGTATTTT. Its translation is CASSPPTGWGTDTQYF.

This chain uses TRBV5-4 with TRBJ2-5, with 9 bases aligning to TRBD2. The length of the CDR3 is 15 residues. The germline V gene encodes CDR1 SGHNT and CDR2 YYREEE (reference sequence). Germline trimming cut 0 bases from V and 1 base from J; bases unmatched to any gene: 1. The CDR3 DNA reads TGTGCCAGCAGCTTGGGACTAGCGGCCCAAGAGACCCAGTACTTC. Encoded protein: CASSLGLAAQETQYF.

This clonotype came up a few times. The chain is built from TRBV5-5 and TRBJ1-2, with D perhaps TRBD1 (6 bases). V lost 3 bases to trimming and J lost 8 bases, with 17 bases between them. Germline V CDR1 and CDR2: SGHKS, YYEKEE (reference sequence). This CDR3 is 14 amino acids long. The CDR3 here is CASSYIQGTKGYTF. For the CDR3, the DNA is TGTGCCAGCAGCTACATACAGGGAACGAAGGGCTACACCTTC.

This clonotype was detected only a few times. This chain uses TRBV11-2 with TRBJ2-1; TRBD1 agrees at 8 bases. The CDR3 length is 16 residues. V was pared by 5 bases and J by 8 bases, with 14 bases of the junction left unmatched. Germline V gene data show CDR1 as SGHAT and CDR2 as FQNNGV. The CDR3 bases are TGTGCCAGCAGCCCACGGTGGGACAGGCTTTATGATGAGCAGTTCTTC. Translated: CASSPRWDRLYDEQFF.

The table lists this clonotype with a few counts. The V call is TRBV7-9, the J call TRBJ2-3; TRBD2 matches 15 bases. CDR3 size: 19 residues. Germline assignment: CDR1 SEHNR and CDR2 FQNEAQ (reference sequence). V trimming: 5 bases; J trimming: 0 bases; junction bases outside the gene matches: 9. The chain's CDR3 is CASSPGGLAGGISTDTQYF. The DNA for the CDR3 is TGTGCCAGCAGCCCAGGCGGACTAGCGGGAGGGATAAGCACAGATACGCAGTATTTT.